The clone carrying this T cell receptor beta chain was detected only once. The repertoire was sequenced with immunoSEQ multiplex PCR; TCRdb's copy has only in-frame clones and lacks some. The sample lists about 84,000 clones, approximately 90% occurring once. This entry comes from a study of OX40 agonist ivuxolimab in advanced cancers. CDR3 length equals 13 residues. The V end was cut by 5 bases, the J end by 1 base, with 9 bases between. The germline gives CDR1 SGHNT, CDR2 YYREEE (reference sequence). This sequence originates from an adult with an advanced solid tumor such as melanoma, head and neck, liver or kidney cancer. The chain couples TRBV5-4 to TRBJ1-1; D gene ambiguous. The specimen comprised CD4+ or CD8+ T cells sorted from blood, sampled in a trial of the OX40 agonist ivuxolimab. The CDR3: CASSRLSNTEAFF. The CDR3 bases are TGTGCCAGCAGTCGGTTATCGAACACTGAAGCTTTCTTT.